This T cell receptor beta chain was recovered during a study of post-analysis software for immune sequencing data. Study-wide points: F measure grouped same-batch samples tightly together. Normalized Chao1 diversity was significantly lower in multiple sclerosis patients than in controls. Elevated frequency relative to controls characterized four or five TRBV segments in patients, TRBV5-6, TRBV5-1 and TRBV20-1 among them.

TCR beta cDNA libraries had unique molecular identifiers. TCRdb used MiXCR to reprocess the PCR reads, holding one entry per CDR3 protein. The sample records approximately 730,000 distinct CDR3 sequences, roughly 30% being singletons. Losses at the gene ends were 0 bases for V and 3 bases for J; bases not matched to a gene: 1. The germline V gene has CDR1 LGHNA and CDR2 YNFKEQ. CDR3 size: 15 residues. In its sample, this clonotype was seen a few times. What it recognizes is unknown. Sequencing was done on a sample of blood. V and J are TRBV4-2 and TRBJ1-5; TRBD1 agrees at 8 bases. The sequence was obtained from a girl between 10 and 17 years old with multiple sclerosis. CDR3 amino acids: CASSQEGQVNQPQHF. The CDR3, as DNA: TGTGCCAGCAGCCAAGAGGGACAGGTCAATCAGCCCCAGCATTTT.